Sequencing of this T cell receptor (beta chain) was carried out in a study of breast tumors, draining lymph nodes, adjacent tissues. Samples came from axillary lymph nodes draining the breast cancer. CDR3 length: 13 amino acids. V lost 1 base to trimming and J lost 7 bases; unmatched junction nucleotides: 5. Per germline, CDR1 SQVTM and CDR2 ANQGSEA. This clonotype was seen at least ten times. TCRdb analysed the multiplex PCR reads with MiXCR anew, one entry per CDR3 protein. The table lists 200,000 or so distinct CDR3 sequences, around 29% of them singletons, with 4% to 5.5% in the top ten. This TCR came from a female donor with breast cancer. Some clones in this sample may be carry-over from other donors' samples. The chain links TRBV29-1 to TRBJ1-2; 8 bases fit TRBD1. The specimen sequenced was axillary lymph node tissue. The CDR3 sequence: CSVEVQGVVGYTF. The CDR3 region has the DNA TGCAGCGTTGAAGTACAGGGGGTTGTTGGCTACACCTTC.